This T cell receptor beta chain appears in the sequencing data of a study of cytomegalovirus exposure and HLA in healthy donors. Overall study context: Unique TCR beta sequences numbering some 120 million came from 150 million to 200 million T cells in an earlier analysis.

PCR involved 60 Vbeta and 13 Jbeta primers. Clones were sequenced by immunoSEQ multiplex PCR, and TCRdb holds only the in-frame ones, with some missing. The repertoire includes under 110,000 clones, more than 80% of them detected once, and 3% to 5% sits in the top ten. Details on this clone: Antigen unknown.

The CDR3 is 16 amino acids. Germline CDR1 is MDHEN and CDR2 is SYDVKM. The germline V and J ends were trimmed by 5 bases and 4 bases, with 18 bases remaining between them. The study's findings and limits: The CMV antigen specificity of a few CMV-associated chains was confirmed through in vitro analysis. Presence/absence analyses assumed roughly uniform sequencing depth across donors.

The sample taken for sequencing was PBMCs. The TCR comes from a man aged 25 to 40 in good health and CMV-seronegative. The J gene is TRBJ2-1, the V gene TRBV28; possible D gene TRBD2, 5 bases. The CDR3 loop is CASSPPGGAAYNEQFF. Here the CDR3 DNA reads TGTGCCAGCAGTCCCCCCGGTGGAGCGGCTTACAATGAGCAGTTCTTC.